The sequence of this TCR beta chain was determined in a study of blood T cell repertoires in COVID-19. Per the authors' pipeline: Reference gene primer amplification yielded estimated nucleated cell counts. TCRdb's copy holds only in-frame clones and misses some; the assay was immunoSEQ multiplex PCR. V and J calls plus clone size are reproduced from that table; the DNA served to infer D and trimming. The sample holds 250,000 or so clones; roughly 89% are singletons and the top ten take roughly 2%. The CDR3 covers 14 residues. Germline V gives CDR1 SGHKS, CDR2 YYEKEE (reference sequence). The V end lost 0 bases, the J end lost 0 bases, and 6 bases lay between the germline ends. During active infection, Seattle patients enrolled and were then monitored through disease.

The clonotype comes from an older woman with COVID-19, enrolled during active disease. J is TRBJ1-2 and V is TRBV5-5; D unresolved. Material: peripheral blood. CDR3 sequence (DNA): TGTGCCAGCAGCTTGGCTGAGCCTAACTATGGCTACACCTTC. Amino acids: CASSLAEPNYGYTF.